These 16 T cell receptor beta chains were all obtained from the same sample, sequenced in a study of shared clonotypes between healthy human individuals. Data came from immunoSEQ multiplex PCR; TCRdb stores just in-frame clones and leaves some out. Seen here are under 2,500,000 clones, nearly 97% observed once, and the top ten hold 0.1% to 0.15%. Sequenced sample: naive CD4+ T cells sorted from blood. As to subset: CD45RA+ positively selected. These receptors were obtained from a man aged 18 to 29 in good health.

V is TRBV30 and J is TRBJ2-7; no firm D call. V gave up 1 base and J gave up 4 bases, with 14 bases separating them. Germline CDR1 and CDR2: GTSNPN and SVGIG (reference sequence). The CDR3 totals 14 residues. CDR3 bases: TGTGCCTGGAGTGCCCTTCTGCCTAGTTACGAGCAGTACTTC. Encoded protein: CAWSALLPSYEQYF. Complete variable domain (other parts from reference TRBV30 and TRBJ2-7): SQTIHQWPATLVQPVGSPLSLECTVEGTSNPNLYWYRQAAGRGLQLLFYSVGIGQISSEVPQNLSASRPQDRQFILSSKKLLLSDSGFYLCAWSALLPSYEQYFGPGTRLTVT.

This chain connects TRBV30 to TRBJ2-7, with a possible D match to TRBD2 (6 bases). The germline V gene has CDR1 GTSNPN and CDR2 SVGIG (reference sequence). CDR3 length: 15 amino acids. V lost 6 bases and J lost 6, with 24 bases in between. The CDR3 spells CACGPGGARSGEQYF. DNA for the CDR3: TGTGCCTGTGGCCCAGGAGGGGCGCGTTCGGGCGAGCAGTACTTC.

The rearrangement joins TRBV15 to TRBJ2-7; D gene unclear. The CDR3 loop spans 15 amino acids. Germline loops: CDR1 LNHNV, CDR2 YYDKDF (reference sequence). V gave up 0 bases and J gave up 1 base, with 10 bases separating them. CDR3 DNA sequence: TGTGCCACCAGCAGAGAGGTACCAAGTTCCTACGAGCAGTACTTC. Its protein product is CATSREVPSSYEQYF.

The chain is built from TRBV5-6 and TRBJ2-5; no firm D call. Germline CDR1 SGHDT, CDR2 YYEEEE. Between the trimmed V and J ends, which lost 4 bases and 4 bases, there was a span of 11 bases. This CDR3 spans 13 amino acids. The CDR3 spells CASSVGRRETQYF. The CDR3 DNA sequence: TGTGCCAGCAGCGTCGGCAGACGAGAGACCCAGTACTTC.

This clone appeared a single time. This chain connects TRBV7-8 to TRBJ2-7; D is perhaps TRBD1 (6 bases). Deletions cut 3 bases from V and 6 bases from J, with 12 bases between. In germline, CDR1 is SGHVS, CDR2 FQNEAQ. The CDR3 is made up of 13 amino acids. In DNA form, the CDR3 reads TGTGCCAGCAGCTTGACAGGATCCCTCGAGCAGTACTTC. This codes for CASSLTGSLEQYF.

As concerns this clone: One end of the junction is discordant with germline, which a read error may explain. The chain uses TRBV7-9 and TRBJ1-1, with D possibly TRBD1 on 6 matching bases. The CDR3 loop spans 19 amino acids. The germline V gene encodes CDR1 SEHNR and CDR2 FQNEAQ (reference sequence). The DNA of the CDR3 is TGTGCCAGCAGCTTAGATGATTGGATAAGGGGGGGAATTCACACTGAAGTTTTCTTT. Its protein is CASSLDDWIRGGIHTEVFF.

V usage is TRBV2 and J usage is TRBJ2-5; D gene ambiguous. V lost 2 bases, J lost 7 bases, and 14 bases lay in between. CDR3 size: 14 residues. CDR1 and CDR2 from the germline V gene are SNHLY and FYNNEI. CDR3 protein: CASSELELVGTQYF. The CDR3 coding sequence is TGTGCCAGCAGTGAACTGGAGTTGGTTGGGACCCAGTACTTC.

The CDR3 sequence is CASSLGRGTGRNYGYTF. CDR3 nucleotides: TGTGCCAGCAGCTTAGGGCGTGGGACAGGGAGGAACTATGGCTACACCTTC. The V and J genes are TRBV7-2 and TRBJ1-2, with TRBD1 matching over 9 bases. CDR1 is SGHTA and CDR2 is FQGNSA in the germline V gene. CDR3 length: 17 residues. V shed 1 base and J 2 bases; nucleotides not matched to a gene: 8.

This chain uses TRBV7-2 with TRBJ2-1; D unresolved. CDR3 size: 12 residues. V shed 7 bases and J shed 7 bases, with 11 bases lying between them. Germline CDR1 is SGHTA and CDR2 is FQGNSA. The CDR3, as DNA: TGTGCCAGCACCCTAGGGTGGAATGAGCAGTTCTTC. It codes for CASTLGWNEQFF.

As concerns this clone: Other DNA sequences in the same sample also yield this CDR3. This chain connects TRBV6-5 to TRBJ2-7; D may match TRBD1 or TRBD2 (5 bases each). V was clipped by 0 bases and J by 3 bases, with 9 bases between them. CDR1 and CDR2 from the germline V gene are MNHEY and SVGAGI. This CDR3 comprises 14 residues. CDR3 amino acids: CASSYSRGSYEQYF. The CDR3 DNA reads as TGTGCCAGCAGTTACTCGAGGGGCAGCTACGAGCAGTACTTC.

J is TRBJ1-1 and V is TRBV14; TRBD1 might be the D (5 bases). The V end lost 4 bases, the J end lost 4 bases, and 19 bases lay between the germline ends. CDR3 length: 16 amino acids. From germline, CDR1 is SGHDN and CDR2 FVKESK. The CDR3 nucleotides are TGTGCCAGCAGCCTGGACAATTCCTTCTTGGGCACTGAAGCTTTCTTT. As protein: CASSLDNSFLGTEAFF.

The chain is built from TRBV6-1 and TRBJ2-7, with TRBD1 as a possible D gene (6 bases). Germline CDR1 is MNHNS and CDR2 is SASEGT. The length of the CDR3 is 14 residues. The ends were cut back, 3 bases at V and 1 base at J, with 10 bases in the middle. The CDR3 DNA follows: TGTGCCAGCAGTGAGACAGGCCAATCCTACGAGCAGTACTTC. The encoded protein is CASSETGQSYEQYF.

This clone was counted between two and nine times. The rearrangement uses TRBV7-9 and TRBJ1-2; 7 nucleotides agree with TRBD1. The V segment lost 4 bases and the J segment 5 bases; nucleotides outside the gene matches: 4. Germline CDR1 reads SEHNR; CDR2 reads FQNEAQ (reference sequence). The CDR3 has 13 amino acids. The CDR3 sequence is CASSWDSEYGYTF. Here the CDR3 DNA reads TGTGCCAGCAGCTGGGACAGCGAATATGGCTACACCTTC.

The rearrangement uses TRBV5-1 and TRBJ2-1; 9 bases line up with TRBD1. The germline V gene encodes CDR1 SGHRS and CDR2 YFSETQ. This CDR3 spans 15 amino acids. With 4 bases clipped from V and 3 bases from J, the junction kept 5 bases outside the gene matches. CDR3 residues: CASSETGGGYNEQFF. CDR3 coding DNA: TGCGCCAGCAGCGAGACAGGGGGAGGCTACAATGAGCAGTTCTTC.

The chain carries TRBV9 and TRBJ1-3, with D tentatively TRBD1 (5 bases). The CDR3 contains 16 residues. The V and J ends lost 4 bases and 0 bases respectively, with 14 bases between them. The germline gives CDR1 SGDLS, CDR2 YYNGEE. The CDR3 here is CASSPWDLHSGNTIYF. CDR3 DNA: TGTGCCAGCAGCCCCTGGGACTTACACTCTGGAAACACCATATATTTT.

As to this clone: Other DNA sequences in the sample encode the same CDR3. The chain has TRBV5-1 and TRBJ2-7; 8 bases line up with TRBD1. The CDR3 consists of 12 residues. The V gene's germline CDR1 is SGHRS and CDR2 YFSETQ. With V trimmed by 7 bases and J by 3 bases, 3 bases remained unmatched. The CDR3, as DNA: TGCGCCAGCTCCGGACAGGGCTACGAGCAGTACTTC. Translation gives CASSGQGYEQYF.